These 13 T cell receptor beta chains came from one sample sequenced in a study of blood T cell repertoires in COVID-19. Clones were sequenced by immunoSEQ multiplex PCR, and TCRdb holds only the in-frame ones, with some missing. The sample consists of over 400,000 clones, 86% of them appearing once. Sequenced sample: peripheral blood. The origin of the receptors is a young woman with active or convalescent COVID-19.

V gene TRBV3-1 (or the pseudogene TRBV3-2) combines with J gene TRBJ2-2; 7 bases map to TRBD2. This CDR3 has 15 residues. V lost 1 base and J lost 6; bases outside the gene matches: 5. Per the germline V gene, CDR1 is LGHDT and CDR2 is YNNKEL (reference sequence). CDR3 bases: TGTGCCAGCAGCCAAGTACGACTAGCCCCCGGGGAGCTGTTTTTT. As protein: CASSQVRLAPGELFF.

V and J are TRBV18 and TRBJ2-1, with 12 bases identical to TRBD1. The CDR3 sequence is 15 residues long. Trimming cost V 7 bases and J 4 bases; bases outside gene matches: 5. CDR1 and CDR2 (germline): KGHSH, LQKENI. The CDR3 spells CASLGDRGQYNEQFF. The CDR3 nucleotides read TGTGCCAGCTTAGGGGACAGGGGGCAATACAATGAGCAGTTCTTC.

V gene TRBV9 combines with J gene TRBJ2-3, with 9 nucleotides matching TRBD1. V lost 4 bases and J lost 2; bases outside the gene matches: 8. This CDR3 contains 16 residues. From germline, CDR1 is SGDLS and CDR2 YYNGEE. The CDR3 spells CASSTGQGIHTDTQYF. In DNA form, the CDR3 reads TGTGCCAGCAGCACCGGACAGGGGATTCACACAGATACGCAGTATTTT. Looking up the rest from reference TRBV9 and TRBJ2-3 gives the full variable domain: DSGVTQTPKHLITATGQRVTLRCSPRSGDLSVYWYQQSLDQGLQFLIQYYNGEERAKGNILERFSAQQFPDLHSELNLSSLELGDSALYFCASSTGQGIHTDTQYFGPGTRLTVL.

J is TRBJ2-1 and V is TRBV5-5, with D maybe TRBD2 (6 bases). Trimming removed 2 bases at V and 0 bases at J, with 12 bases between. Germline CDR1 and CDR2: SGHKS and YYEKEE (reference sequence). The CDR3 is 16 residues long. The CDR3 spells CASSFPAGTSYNEQFF. As DNA, the CDR3 is TGTGCCAGCAGCTTTCCGGCGGGGACCTCCTACAATGAGCAGTTCTTC.

This chain links TRBV5-6 with TRBJ1-1; D uncertain. Trimming stripped 2 bases from V and 5 bases from J, with 4 bases between. Germline V gives CDR1 SGHDT, CDR2 YYEEEE. The CDR3 spans 11 residues. CDR3 coding DNA: TGTGCCAGCAGCTTCGGTACTGAAGCTTTCTTT. Its protein product is CASSFGTEAFF.

The chain links TRBV18 to TRBJ2-5, with a possible D match to TRBD2 (6 bases). The germline CDR1 and CDR2 sequences are KGHSH and LQKENI. Deletions cut 2 bases from V and 3 bases from J, with 10 bases between. This CDR3 comprises 14 residues. The CDR3 nucleotides read TGTGCCAGCTCACCAAGTCAGCGGGAAGAGACCCAGTACTTC. Its protein is CASSPSQREETQYF.

There are a few counts of this clone. The V gene is TRBV3-1 (or the pseudogene TRBV3-2), the J gene TRBJ1-1; D uncertain. Trimming took off 1 base at V and 4 bases at J, with 7 bases between the two ends. The length of the CDR3 is 13 residues. CDR1 is LGHDT, CDR2 YNNKEL, per germline (reference sequence). CDR3 sequence reads: CASSQGPGTEAFF. In DNA form, the CDR3 reads TGTGCCAGCAGCCAAGGTCCCGGCACTGAAGCTTTCTTT.

This chain links TRBV27 with TRBJ1-4, with 9 positions matching TRBD1. CDR1 MNHEY and CDR2 SMNVEV come from the germline V gene (reference sequence). This CDR3 contains 13 residues. Trimming at V came to 6 bases and at J to 8 bases, leaving 4 bases not matched to a gene. The CDR3 loop is CASRDRGIEKLFF. In nucleotides, the CDR3 is TGTGCCAGCAGGGACAGGGGAATCGAAAAACTGTTTTTT.

The V call is TRBV5-6, the J call TRBJ1-2; D gene ambiguous. The CDR3 contains 18 residues. Germline V gene sequence: CDR1 SGHDT, CDR2 YYEEEE. The germline V and J ends were trimmed by 6 bases and 8 bases, with 32 bases remaining between them. The CDR3, as DNA: TGTGCCAGCACCTGGGTAGCAAACGGGGAGATCTCACCTTTGGGCTACACCTTC. Translation: CASTWVANGEISPLGYTF.

The rearrangement links TRBV7-9 to TRBJ2-3, with D perhaps TRBD2 (5 bases). This CDR3 contains 13 residues. V lost 8 bases and J 2 bases, leaving 11 bases between the germline ends. Per germline, CDR1 SEHNR and CDR2 FQNEAQ (reference sequence). The CDR3 DNA reads as TGTGCCAGCGGGCTGCGGGTCACAGATACGCAGTATTTT. Its translation is CASGLRVTDTQYF.

V and J are TRBV30 and TRBJ2-2, with 9 bases that match TRBD2. This CDR3 contains 14 residues. The germline CDR1 and CDR2 sequences are GTSNPN and SVGIG (reference sequence). J lost 7 bases, V lost 4 bases, and 7 bases had no gene match. This chain's CDR3 is CAWKKREEVGELFF. The CDR3 DNA follows: TGTGCCTGGAAGAAGCGGGAGGAGGTCGGGGAGCTGTTTTTT.

V usage is TRBV6-1 and J usage is TRBJ1-1, with TRBD1 identical over 8 bases. This CDR3 spans 14 amino acids. V dropped 2 bases and J dropped 4; count of bases not matched to a gene: 3. Per the germline V gene, CDR1 is MNHNS and CDR2 is SASEGT. CDR3 amino acids: CASSEQGATTEAFF. The CDR3 region has the DNA TGTGCCAGCAGTGAACAGGGGGCGACCACTGAAGCTTTCTTT.

The chain is built from TRBV5-4 and TRBJ2-3, with D possibly matching TRBD1 (5 bases). This CDR3 is built from 11 residues. CDR1 is SGHNT and CDR2 is YYREEE in the germline V gene (reference sequence). Trimming removed 7 bases from V and 2 bases from J, with 5 bases in between. The CDR3, as DNA: TGTGCCAGCGGACACACAGATACGCAGTATTTT. Translated, it gives CASGHTDTQYF.